This record concerns one TCR beta chain sequence. Its specificity is unknown. At collection, donors were nominally healthy, but unrecorded immune exposures were probable. The data are from a study of cytomegalovirus exposure and HLA in healthy donors. Use of 60 Vbeta and 13 Jbeta primers characterized the PCR. Sequenced by immunoSEQ multiplex PCR; TCRdb stores in-frame clones only, minus some. The table lists around 130,000 clones, under 90% of them singletons. Germline loops: CDR1 WNHNN, CDR2 SYGVQD (reference sequence). V was clipped by 1 base and J by 9 bases; unmatched bases: 15. CDR3 length: 17 amino acids. Study-wide results and limits: Upon later analysis, HLA-associated TCR beta chains proved more clonally expanded than other, equally common chains.

This receptor was identified in a man between 18 and 29 years old in good health and CMV-seronegative. Sample: PBMCs. The V gene is TRBV10-1, the J gene TRBJ2-1; 7 positions agree with TRBD1. Here the CDR3 reads CASSEFRLTGFFGEQFF. CDR3 in DNA: TGCGCCAGCAGTGAGTTCCGGCTGACAGGGTTTTTCGGTGAGCAGTTCTTC.